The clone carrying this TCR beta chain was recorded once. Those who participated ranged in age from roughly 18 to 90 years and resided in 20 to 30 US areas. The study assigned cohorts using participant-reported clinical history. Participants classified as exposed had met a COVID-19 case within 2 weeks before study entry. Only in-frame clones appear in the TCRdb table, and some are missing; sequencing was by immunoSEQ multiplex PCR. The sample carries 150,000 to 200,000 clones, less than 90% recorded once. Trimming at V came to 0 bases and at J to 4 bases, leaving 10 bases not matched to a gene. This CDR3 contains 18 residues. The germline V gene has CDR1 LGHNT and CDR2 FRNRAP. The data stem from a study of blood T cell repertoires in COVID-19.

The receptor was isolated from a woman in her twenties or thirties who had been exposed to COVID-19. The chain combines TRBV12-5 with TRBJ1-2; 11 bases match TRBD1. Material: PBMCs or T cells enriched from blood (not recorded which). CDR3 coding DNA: TGTGCTAGTGGTTTGGTAGTAGGACAGGGGGCTTATGGCTATGGCTACACCTTC. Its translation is CASGLVVGQGAYGYGYTF.